This T cell receptor (beta chain) appears in the sequencing data of a study of T-cell reconstitution after alpha-beta-depleted transplantation in children. Study outcomes and limitations: Several patients had high TCRbeta diversity at day 60; it came from surviving recipient T cells and thymic progenitors. In patients about two months after transplant, alpha-beta T cells reportedly arose from several hundred expanded graft clones.

The TCRbeta library incorporated unique molecular identifiers. TCRdb re-analysed the PCR reads in MiXCR, keeping a single row per CDR3 protein. The sample holds fewer than 700,000 distinct CDR3 sequences, roughly 13% seen once. The CDR3 length is 15 residues. CDR1 and CDR2 from the germline V gene are LGHNA and YSLEER. V lost 1 base and J lost 6; bases outside the gene matches: 4. This clonotype was found many times. Its antigen is still unknown. This clonotype originated in a male patient aged 10 to 17 who had a stem cell transplant for acute myeloid leukemia, so the T cells may come from the graft donor. Sequenced here: PBMCs, mostly from graft donor cells, sampled 360 days after TCRalphabeta/CD19-depleted stem cell transplant. The chain links TRBV4-3 to TRBJ1-4; 8 bases align to TRBD1. The CDR3 sequence: CASSQGTGQYEKLFF. The CDR3 coding sequence is TGCGCCAGCAGCCAAGGGACAGGGCAGTATGAAAAACTGTTTTTT.